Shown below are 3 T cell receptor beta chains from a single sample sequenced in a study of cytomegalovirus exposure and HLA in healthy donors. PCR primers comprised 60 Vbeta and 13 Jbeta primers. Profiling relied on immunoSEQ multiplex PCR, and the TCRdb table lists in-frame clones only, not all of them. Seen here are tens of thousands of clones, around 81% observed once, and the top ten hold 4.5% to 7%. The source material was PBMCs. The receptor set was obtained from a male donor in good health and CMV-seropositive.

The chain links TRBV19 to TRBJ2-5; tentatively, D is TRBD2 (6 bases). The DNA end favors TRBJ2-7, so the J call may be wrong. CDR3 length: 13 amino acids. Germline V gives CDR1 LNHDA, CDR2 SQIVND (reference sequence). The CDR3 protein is CASGSMGGTEQYF. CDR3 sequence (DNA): TGTGCCAGTGGAAGTATGGGAGGAACCGAGCAGTACTTC.

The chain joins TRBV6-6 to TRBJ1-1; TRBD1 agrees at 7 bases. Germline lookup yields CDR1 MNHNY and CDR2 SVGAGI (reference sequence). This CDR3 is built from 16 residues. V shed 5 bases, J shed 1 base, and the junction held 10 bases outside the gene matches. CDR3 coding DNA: TGTGCCAGCAGTGCCGGAGGACAGGCCAAGAACACTGAAGCTTTCTTT. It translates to CASSAGGQAKNTEAFF.

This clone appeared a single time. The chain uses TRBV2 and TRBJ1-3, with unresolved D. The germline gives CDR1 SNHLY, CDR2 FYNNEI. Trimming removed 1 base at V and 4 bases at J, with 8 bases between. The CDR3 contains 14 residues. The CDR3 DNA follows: TGTGCCAGCAGTGAAGTGGTGGCAGGAAACACCATATATTTT. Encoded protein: CASSEVVAGNTIYF. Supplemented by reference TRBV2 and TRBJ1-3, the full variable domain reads EPEVTQTPSHQVTQMGQEVILRCVPISNHLYFYWYRQILGQKVEFLVSFYNNEISEKSEIFDDQFSVERPDGSNFTLKIRSTKLEDSAMYFCASSEVVAGNTIYFGEGSWLTVV.